This T cell receptor beta chain was sequenced during a study of cytotoxic CD8 clonotypes in ibrutinib-treated CLL. Points from the study as a whole: Clonality climbed at ibrutinib response, then dropped toward baseline at progression.

With respect to this clone: Antigen specificity is unknown.

This CDR3 has 16 amino acids. The ends lost 3 bases at V and 3 bases at J; junction bases unmatched: 8. With sequencing, the targeted depth ranged from 1 in 200,000 to 1 in 1 million T cells. Here immunoSEQ multiplex PCR was the method, and the copy in TCRdb shows in-frame clones only, minus some. The data hold more than 110,000 clones, with under 95% observed a single time. The input for sequencing was PBMCs, taken after 12 months of ibrutinib treatment. The chain joins TRBV23-1 to TRBJ1-5; 7 bases are a match to TRBD1. TRBV23-1 is treated as an ORF (open reading frame) with a function not yet certain. The sequence was obtained from a human donor with chronic lymphocytic leukemia. The CDR3: CASSQWPRGLNQPQHF. The CDR3 nucleotides read TGCGCCAGCAGTCAGTGGCCGAGGGGGCTCAATCAGCCCCAGCATTTT.